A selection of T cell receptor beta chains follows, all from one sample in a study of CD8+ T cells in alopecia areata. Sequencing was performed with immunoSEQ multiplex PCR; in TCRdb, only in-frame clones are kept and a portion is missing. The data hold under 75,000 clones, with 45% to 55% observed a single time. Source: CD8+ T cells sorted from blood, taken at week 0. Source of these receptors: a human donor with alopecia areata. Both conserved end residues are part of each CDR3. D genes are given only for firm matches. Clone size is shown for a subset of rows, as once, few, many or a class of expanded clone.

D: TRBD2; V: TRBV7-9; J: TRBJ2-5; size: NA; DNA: TGTGCCAGCTGGAGCAGAGCGGGAAAAGAGACCCAGTACTTC; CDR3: CASWSRAGKETQYF
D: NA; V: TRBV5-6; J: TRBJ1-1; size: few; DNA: TGTGCCAGCAGCTTCGGGGGAGGAACTGAAGCTTTCTTT; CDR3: CASSFGGGTEAFF
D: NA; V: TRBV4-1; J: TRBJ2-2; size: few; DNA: TGCGCCAGCAGCCTCGACAAGACCGCGAACACCGGGGAGCTGTTTTTT; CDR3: CASSLDKTANTGELFF
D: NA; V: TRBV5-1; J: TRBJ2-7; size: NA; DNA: TGCGCCAGCAGCCCCGGGAGCTCCTACGAGCAGTACTTC; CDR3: CASSPGSSYEQYF
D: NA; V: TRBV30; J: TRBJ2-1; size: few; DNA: TGTGCCTGGAGTCTGGGCAGGGGATACAATGAGCAGTTCTTC; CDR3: CAWSLGRGYNEQFF
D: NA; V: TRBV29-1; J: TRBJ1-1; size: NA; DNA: TGCAGCGTTCCAGGGCAGAGCCTAGAAGCTTTCTTT; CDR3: CSVPGQSLEAFF
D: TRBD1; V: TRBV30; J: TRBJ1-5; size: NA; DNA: TGTGCCTGGAAAGACACAGGGGCGTTCAATCAGCCCCAGCATTTT; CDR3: CAWKDTGAFNQPQHF
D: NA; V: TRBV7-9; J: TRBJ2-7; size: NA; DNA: TGTGCCAGCAGCCCCTCCCACGGCCCCTACGAGCAGTACTTC; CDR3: CASSPSHGPYEQYF
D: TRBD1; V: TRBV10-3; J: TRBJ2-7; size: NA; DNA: TGTGCCATCGGACAGGGAACCTACGAGCAGTACTTC; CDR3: CAIGQGTYEQYF
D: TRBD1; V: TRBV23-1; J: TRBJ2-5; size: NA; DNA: TGCGCCAGCAGTCGACGGGACAGGGGGACAGAGACCCAGTACTTC; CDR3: CASSRRDRGTETQYF
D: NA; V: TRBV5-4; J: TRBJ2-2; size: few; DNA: TGTGCCAGCAGCCTATCCGGGACACAGACCGGGGAGCTGTTTTTT; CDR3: CASSLSGTQTGELFF
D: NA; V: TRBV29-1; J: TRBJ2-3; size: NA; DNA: TGCAGCGTTGAGTACCCTCTAGATACGCAGTATTTT; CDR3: CSVEYPLDTQYF
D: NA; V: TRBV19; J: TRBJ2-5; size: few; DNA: TGTGCCAGTAGTATTTCGGCAGAAGAGACCCAGTACTTC; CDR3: CASSISAEETQYF
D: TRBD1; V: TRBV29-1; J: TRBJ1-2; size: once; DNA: TGCAGCGTTGGACAGGGGGCCGGCTACACCTTC; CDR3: CSVGQGAGYTF
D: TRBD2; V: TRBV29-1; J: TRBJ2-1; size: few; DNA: TGCAGCGTTCTGGGAGGGTTTGGCTCCTACAATGAGCAGTTCTTC; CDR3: CSVLGGFGSYNEQFF
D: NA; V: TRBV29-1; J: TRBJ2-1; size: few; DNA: TGCAGCGTTGAATTTGAGGGTGAGCAGTTCTTC; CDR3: CSVEFEGEQFF
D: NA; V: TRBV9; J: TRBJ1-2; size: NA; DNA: TGTGCCAGCAGCGTAGGAGGGGTAGCAGGGGGCTACACCTTC; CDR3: CASSVGGVAGGYTF
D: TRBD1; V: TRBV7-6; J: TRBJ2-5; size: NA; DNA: TGTGCCAGCAGCTTAGCTGGGACAGGGGAGACCCAGTACTTC; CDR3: CASSLAGTGETQYF
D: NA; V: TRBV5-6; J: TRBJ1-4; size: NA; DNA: TGTGCCAGCAGCTCCACCCCGGGGCAGGGAGCTAATGAAAAACTGTTTTTT; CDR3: CASSSTPGQGANEKLFF
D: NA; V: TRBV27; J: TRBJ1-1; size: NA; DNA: TGTGCCAGCAGAACTAACACTGAAGCTTTCTTT; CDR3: CASRTNTEAFF
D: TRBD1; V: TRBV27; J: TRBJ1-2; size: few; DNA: TGTGCCAGCAGTTTATCGAGACAGGGGGCCTATGGCTACACCTTC; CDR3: CASSLSRQGAYGYTF
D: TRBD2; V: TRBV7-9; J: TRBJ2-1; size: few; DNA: TGTGCCAGCAGCCCCCGGCCACTAGCGGGGCATAACAATGAGCAGTTCTTC; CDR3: CASSPRPLAGHNNEQFF
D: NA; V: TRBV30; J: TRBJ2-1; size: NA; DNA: TGTGCCTGGAGGGGCGGGGTGAACAATGAGCAGTTCTTC; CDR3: CAWRGGVNNEQFF
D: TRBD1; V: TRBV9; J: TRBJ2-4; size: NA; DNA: TGTGCCAGCAGCGAGACAGGGCAACTAAACATTCAGTACTTC; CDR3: CASSETGQLNIQYF
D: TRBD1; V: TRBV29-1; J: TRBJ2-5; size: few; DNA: TGCAGCGTCAGAATGACAGGGCCAGGAGAGACCCAGTACTTC; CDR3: CSVRMTGPGETQYF
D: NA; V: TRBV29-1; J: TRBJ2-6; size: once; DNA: TGCAGCGTTTTTTCTGGGGCCAACGTCCTGACTTTC; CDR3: CSVFSGANVLTF
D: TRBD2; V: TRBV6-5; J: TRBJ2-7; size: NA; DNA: TGTGCCAGCAGTTACGGGACTAGCGGAGCTAACTACGAGCAGTACTTC; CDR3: CASSYGTSGANYEQYF
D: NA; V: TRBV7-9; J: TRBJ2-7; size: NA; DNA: TGTGCCAGCAGCTTAGGGGACTACGAGCAGTACTTC; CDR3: CASSLGDYEQYF
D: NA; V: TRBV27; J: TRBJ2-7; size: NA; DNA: TGTGCCAGCAGTACCCTTGGGGGGCCTAGGTACGAGCAGTACTTC; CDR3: CASSTLGGPRYEQYF
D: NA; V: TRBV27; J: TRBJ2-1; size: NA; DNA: TGTGCCAGCAGTTTAACTAGTTCTAACAATGAGCAGTTCTTC; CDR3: CASSLTSSNNEQFF
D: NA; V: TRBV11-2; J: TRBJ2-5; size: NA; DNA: TGTGCCAGCAGCTTCAGGGAAGAGACCCAGTACTTC; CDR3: CASSFREETQYF
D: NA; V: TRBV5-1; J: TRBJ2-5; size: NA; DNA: TGCGCCAGCAGCTCGACAGCCCAAGAGACCCAGTACTTC; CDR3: CASSSTAQETQYF
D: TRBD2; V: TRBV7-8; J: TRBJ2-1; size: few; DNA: TGTGCCAGCAGCTTCCTAGCGGGACCCTCCTACAATGAGCAGTTCTTC; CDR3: CASSFLAGPSYNEQFF
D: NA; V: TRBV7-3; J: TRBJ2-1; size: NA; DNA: TGTGCCAGCAGCCTCGCGTTGGGGCAGGAGCAGTTCTTC; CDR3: CASSLALGQEQFF
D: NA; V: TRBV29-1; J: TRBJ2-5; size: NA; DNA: TGCAGCGTCGCAGGCACCGGGACAGGGGCCCCGCGGGAGGGAGATACCCAAGAGACCCAGTACTTC; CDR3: CSVAGTGTGAPREGDTQETQYF
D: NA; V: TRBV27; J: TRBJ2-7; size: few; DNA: TGTGCCAGCAGCTCTAAGGACGGATCCTACGAGCAGTACTTC; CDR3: CASSSKDGSYEQYF
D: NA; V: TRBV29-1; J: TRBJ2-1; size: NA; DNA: TGCAGCGTAGCCCACCGGGGGAATCCCGGGAATGAGCAGTTCTTC; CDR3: CSVAHRGNPGNEQFF
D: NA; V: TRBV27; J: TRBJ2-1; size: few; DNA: TGTGCCAGCAGTTCAACTAGCCTATCTTACAATGAGCAGTTCTTC; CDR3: CASSSTSLSYNEQFF
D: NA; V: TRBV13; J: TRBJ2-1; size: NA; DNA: TGTGCCAGCAGCTTAACGGCGGACAATGAGCAGTTCTTC; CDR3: CASSLTADNEQFF
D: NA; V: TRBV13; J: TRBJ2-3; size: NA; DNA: TGTGCCAGCAGCTCAACGAGGTCGGATACGCAGTATTTT; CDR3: CASSSTRSDTQYF
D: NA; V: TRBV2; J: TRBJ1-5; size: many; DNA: TGTGCCAGCAGTGAAGAGGGGATGCAGCCCCAGCATTTT; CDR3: CASSEEGMQPQHF
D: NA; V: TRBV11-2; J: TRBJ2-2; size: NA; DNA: TGTGCCAGCCGACCGAACACCGGGGAGCTGTTTTTT; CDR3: CASRPNTGELFF